These T cell receptor beta chains were read from a single sample in a study of CD8 T cells in Susac syndrome. TCRdb passed the immunoSEQ multiplex PCR reads through MiXCR, listing each CDR3 protein once. In the table there are some 300,000 distinct CDR3 sequences, 70% to 90% of which are singletons. The sample consisted of CD8+ T cells from PBMCs. Receptor source: a human donor with multiple sclerosis. CDR3s include the opening cysteine and the closing phenylalanine or tryptophan. D genes are given only for firm matches. For some rows the clone size is stated as once, few or many, or as a class when expanded; others skip it.

>TRBV12-3/TRBV12-4|NA|NA|TRBJ2-3
CASSYTPNTDTQYF
TGTGCCAGCAGTTATACTCCTAACACAGATACGCAGTATTTT
>TRBV4-3|once|TRBD2|TRBJ2-1
CASSQDATSSVSQFF
TGCGCCAGCAGCCAGGACGCGACTAGCTCCGTGTCGCAGTTCTTC
>TRBV6-2/TRBV6-3|NA|NA|TRBJ2-7
CASRRPSDSYEQYF
TGTGCCAGCAGGCGCCCTAGCGACAGTTACGAGCAGTACTTC
>TRBV12-3/TRBV12-4|NA|NA|TRBJ2-4
CASRPAGPPGNIQYF
TGTGCCAGCAGGCCCGCGGGCCCCCCGGGAAACATTCAGTACTTC
>TRBV9|NA|NA|TRBJ1-1
CASSVAGGVTEAFF
TGTGCCAGCAGCGTAGCGGGGGGCGTCACTGAAGCTTTCTTT
>TRBV19|NA|NA|TRBJ1-1
CASQIMNTEAFF
TGTGCCAGCCAGATTATGAACACTGAAGCTTTCTTT
>TRBV7-9|NA|NA|TRBJ1-2
CASSFWVDGYTF
TGTGCCAGCAGCTTCTGGGTTGACGGCTACACCTTC
>TRBV7-8|NA|NA|TRBJ2-4
CASSSLSLDGAKNIQYF
TGTGCCAGCAGCTCCTTAAGCCTAGACGGAGCCAAAAACATTCAGTACTTC
>TRBV27|once|TRBD2|TRBJ2-2
CASSPLFARAGGAGELFF
TGTGCCAGCAGTCCCCTCTTCGCGCGAGCGGGGGGTGCCGGGGAGCTGTTTTTT
>TRBV3-1|NA|NA|TRBJ2-7
CASSLHARQERRGQYF
TGTGCCAGCAGCCTCCATGCCCGACAGGAAAGGCGAGGGCAGTACTTC
>TRBV4-2|NA|TRBD2|TRBJ2-1
CASSQGLALYNEQFF
TGTGCCAGCAGCCAGGGACTAGCACTCTACAATGAGCAGTTCTTC
>TRBV30|NA|TRBD1|TRBJ2-7
CAWSYIMGQDYEQYF
TGTGCCTGGAGTTATATTATGGGACAGGACTACGAGCAGTACTTC
>TRBV28|NA|NA|TRBJ1-5
CASLNVGQDQPQHF
TGTGCCAGCCTCAACGTGGGTCAAGATCAGCCCCAGCATTTT
>TRBV6-1|few|NA|TRBJ2-4
CASRGLAKNIQYF
TGTGCCAGTCGGGGGCTAGCCAAAAACATTCAGTACTTC
>TRBV6-2/TRBV6-3|NA|NA|TRBJ2-4
CASTSRGTVPYF
TGTGCCAGCACCTCGCGAGGTACAGTTCCGTACTTC
>TRBV14|NA|NA|TRBJ2-1
CASSPIGTSAEQFF
TGTGCCAGCAGCCCGATAGGGACCTCCGCTGAGCAGTTCTTC
>TRBV9|once|TRBD2|TRBJ2-7
CASSPSGTSGAYEQYF
TGTGCCAGCAGCCCTAGTGGGACTAGCGGTGCCTACGAGCAGTACTTC
>TRBV14|NA|NA|TRBJ2-7
CASSQVSADEQYF
TGTGCCAGCAGCCAAGTCTCGGCAGACGAGCAGTACTTC
>TRBV20-1|NA|NA|TRBJ2-3
CSARDPVRTDTQYF
TGCAGTGCTAGAGATCCGGTCCGCACAGATACGCAGTATTTT
>TRBV6-5|NA|NA|TRBJ2-3
CASSYSPRKSTDTQYF
TGTGCCAGCAGTTACTCCCCCCGAAAGAGCACAGATACGCAGTATTTT
>TRBV5-6|NA|TRBD2|TRBJ2-7
CASSRSGNSYEQYF
TGTGCCAGCAGTCGTAGCGGGAACTCCTACGAGCAGTACTTC
>TRBV7-2|NA|TRBD2|TRBJ2-3
CASSQGTSGTDTQYF
TGTGCCAGCAGCCAGGGGACTAGCGGGACAGATACGCAGTATTTT
>TRBV9|once|NA|TRBJ2-1
CASSANSLNEQFF
TGTGCCAGCAGCGCCAACAGTCTCAATGAGCAGTTCTTC
>TRBV4-3|NA|NA|TRBJ2-3
CASNQAAASSDTQYF
TGCGCCAGCAACCAAGCAGCTGCTAGCTCAGATACGCAGTATTTT
>TRBV7-9|NA|NA|TRBJ1-1
CASSLENTEAFF
TGTGCCAGCAGCTTAGAGAACACTGAAGCTTTCTTT
>TRBV6-5|NA|NA|TRBJ1-2
CASSSRDTIFLWGYTF
TGTGCCAGCAGTTCCCGGGACACGATTTTCCTTTGGGGCTACACCTTC
>TRBV20-1|NA|NA|TRBJ2-3
CSARATASTDTQYF
TGCAGTGCTAGGGCTACGGCGAGCACAGATACGCAGTATTTT